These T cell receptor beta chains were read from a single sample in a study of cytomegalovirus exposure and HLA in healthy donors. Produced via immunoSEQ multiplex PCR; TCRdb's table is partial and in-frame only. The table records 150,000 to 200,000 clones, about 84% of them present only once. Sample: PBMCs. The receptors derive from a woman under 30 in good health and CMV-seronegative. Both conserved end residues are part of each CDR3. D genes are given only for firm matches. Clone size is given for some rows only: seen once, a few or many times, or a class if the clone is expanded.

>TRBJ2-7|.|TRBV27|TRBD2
CASSLAGGTYEQYF
TGTGCCAGCAGTCTAGCGGGAGGAACCTACGAGCAGTACTTC
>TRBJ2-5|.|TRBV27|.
CASSRRGWETQYF
TGTGCCAGCAGCCGAAGGGGCTGGGAGACCCAGTACTTC
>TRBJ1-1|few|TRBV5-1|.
CASSSSVNTEAFF
TGCGCCAGCAGCTCTTCGGTGAACACTGAAGCTTTCTTT
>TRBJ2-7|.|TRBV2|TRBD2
CASSGNRNGLAGVYEQYF
TGTGCCAGCAGCGGAAACAGGAATGGACTAGCGGGAGTTTACGAGCAGTACTTC
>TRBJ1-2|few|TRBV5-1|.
CASSLDGGIPGYTF
TGCGCCAGCAGCTTGGATGGGGGGATCCCTGGCTACACCTTC
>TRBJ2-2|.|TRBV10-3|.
CAISGGSLNTGELFF
TGTGCCATCTCTGGAGGTAGCTTGAACACCGGGGAGCTGTTTTTT
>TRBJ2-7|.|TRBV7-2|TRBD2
CASSLGLAGGITYEQYF
TGTGCCAGCAGCTTGGGACTAGCGGGGGGAATAACCTACGAGCAGTACTTC
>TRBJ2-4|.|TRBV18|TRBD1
CASSPGTVAKNIQYF
TGTGCCAGCTCACCAGGGACAGTAGCCAAAAACATTCAGTACTTC
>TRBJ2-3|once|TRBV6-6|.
CASSYPQEESTDTQYF
TGTGCCAGCAGTTACCCCCAGGAGGAGAGCACAGATACGCAGTATTTT
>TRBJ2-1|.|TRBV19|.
CASISPSAGPYNEQFF
TGTGCCAGTATTTCCCCTTCAGCGGGTCCTTACAATGAGCAGTTCTTC
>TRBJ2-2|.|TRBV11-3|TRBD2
CASSFQLAGNTGELFF
TGTGCCAGCAGCTTTCAACTAGCGGGGAACACCGGGGAGCTGTTTTTT
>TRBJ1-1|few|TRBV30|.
CAWTDTGFTEAFF
TGTGCCTGGACCGATACAGGGTTTACTGAAGCTTTCTTT
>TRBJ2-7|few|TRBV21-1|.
CASSPDRPDYPYEQYF
TGTGCCAGCAGCCCGGACAGACCCGACTATCCCTACGAGCAGTACTTC
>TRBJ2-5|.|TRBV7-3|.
CASSLYGVQETQYF
TGTGCCAGCAGCTTATACGGGGTCCAAGAGACCCAGTACTTC
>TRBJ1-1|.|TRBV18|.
CASSPGEGLNTEAFF
TGTGCCAGCTCACCAGGGGAGGGTTTGAACACTGAAGCTTTCTTT
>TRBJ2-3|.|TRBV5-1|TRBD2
CASSLIAGGLTDTQYF
TGCGCCAGCAGCCTGATAGCGGGGGGGCTTACAGATACGCAGTATTTT
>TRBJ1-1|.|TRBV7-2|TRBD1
CASSIRSGTGEAFF
TGTGCCAGCAGCATAAGAAGTGGGACAGGTGAAGCTTTCTTT
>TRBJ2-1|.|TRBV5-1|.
CASSLEAGAYNEQFF
TGCGCCAGCAGCTTGGAAGCGGGTGCCTACAATGAGCAGTTCTTC
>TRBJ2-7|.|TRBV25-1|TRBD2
CASTITSGGTYEQYF
TGTGCCAGCACAATCACTAGCGGGGGGACCTACGAGCAGTACTTC
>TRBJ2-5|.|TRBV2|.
CASLWGEKETQYF
TGTGCCAGCTTATGGGGGGAGAAAGAGACCCAGTACTTC
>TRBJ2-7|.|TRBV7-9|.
CASSFVTGFGNEQYF
TGTGCCAGCAGCTTCGTAACAGGGTTCGGGAACGAGCAGTACTTC
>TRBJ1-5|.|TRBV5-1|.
CASRDRTDQPQHF
TGCGCCAGCCGCGACAGGACGGATCAGCCCCAGCATTTT
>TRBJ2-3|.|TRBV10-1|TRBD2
CASSPVAGVTDTQYF
TGCGCCAGCAGCCCCGTAGCGGGGGTCACAGATACGCAGTATTTT
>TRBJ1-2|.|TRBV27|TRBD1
CASSLLTGNMWYGYTF
TGTGCCAGCAGTCTCCTGACAGGGAATATGTGGTATGGCTACACCTTC
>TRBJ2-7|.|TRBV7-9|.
CASSYGSSYEQYF
TGTGCCAGCAGCTACGGGAGCTCCTACGAGCAGTACTTC
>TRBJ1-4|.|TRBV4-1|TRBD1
CASSPIPGTGLEKLFF
TGCGCCAGCAGCCCTATCCCCGGGACAGGTTTAGAAAAACTGTTTTTT
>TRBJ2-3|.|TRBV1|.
CTSSQPGLGLAGADTQYF
TGCACCAGCAGCCAGCCTGGCCTGGGACTAGCGGGCGCAGATACGCAGTATTTT
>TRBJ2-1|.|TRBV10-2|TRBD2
CASHLAGGSYNEQFF
TGCGCCAGCCACCTAGCGGGAGGCTCCTACAATGAGCAGTTCTTC
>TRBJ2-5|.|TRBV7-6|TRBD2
CASSHPLTSGGETQYF
TGTGCCAGCAGCCACCCCCTCACTAGCGGGGGAGAGACCCAGTACTTC
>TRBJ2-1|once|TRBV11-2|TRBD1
CASSPVTGSSNNEQFF
TGTGCCAGCAGCCCGGTGACAGGGTCCAGTAACAATGAGCAGTTCTTC
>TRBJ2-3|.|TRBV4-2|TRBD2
CASSQVVLAGKDTQYF
TGTGCCAGCAGCCAAGTCGTTCTAGCGGGGAAAGATACGCAGTATTTT
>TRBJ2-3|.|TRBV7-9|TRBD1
CASSLGTGSNTQYF
TGTGCCAGCAGCTTGGGGACAGGGTCTAATACGCAGTATTTT
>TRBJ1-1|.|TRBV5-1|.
CASSPGKVNTEAFF
TGCGCCAGCAGCCCAGGGAAAGTGAACACTGAAGCTTTCTTT
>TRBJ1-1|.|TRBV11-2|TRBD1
CASDNRGSSEAFF
TGTGCCAGCGACAACAGGGGGTCATCTGAAGCTTTCTTT
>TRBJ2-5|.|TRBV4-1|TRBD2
CASSQLRGVGTQYF
TGCGCCAGCAGCCAATTGCGGGGGGTTGGGACCCAGTACTTC
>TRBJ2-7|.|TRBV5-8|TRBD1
CASSFRYTGTVVYEQYF
TGTGCCAGCAGCTTCCGATACACCGGGACAGTTGTCTACGAGCAGTACTTC
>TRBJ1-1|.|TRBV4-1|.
CASSREVTNTEAFF
TGCGCCAGCAGCCGGGAGGTTACGAACACTGAAGCTTTCTTT
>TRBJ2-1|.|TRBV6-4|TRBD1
CASSDGTGSYNEQFF
TGTGCCAGCAGTGACGGGACAGGGTCTTACAATGAGCAGTTCTTC
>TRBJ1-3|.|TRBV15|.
CATSRDRHRGNTIYF
TGTGCCACCAGCAGAGATAGGCACAGGGGAAACACCATATATTTT
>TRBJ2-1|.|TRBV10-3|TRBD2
CAIGTSGMGSNEQFF
TGTGCCATCGGGACTAGCGGGATGGGTAGCAATGAGCAGTTCTTC
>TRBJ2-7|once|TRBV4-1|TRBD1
CASARDRGSYEQYF
TGCGCCAGCGCCCGGGACAGGGGATCCTACGAGCAGTACTTC
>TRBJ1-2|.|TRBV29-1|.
CSVGSGDGYTF
TGCAGCGTTGGATCAGGGGATGGCTACACCTTC
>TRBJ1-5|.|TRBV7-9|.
CASSHSRDQPQHF
TGTGCCAGCAGCCATTCCAGGGATCAGCCCCAGCATTTT
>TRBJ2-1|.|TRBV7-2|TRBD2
CASSIIAGVNNEQFF
TGTGCCAGCAGTATCATAGCGGGAGTGAACAATGAGCAGTTCTTC
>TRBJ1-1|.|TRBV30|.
CASQQTGNTEAFF
TGTGCCTCACAACAAACAGGGAACACTGAAGCTTTCTTT
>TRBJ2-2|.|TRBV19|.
CASSTSGYSYTGELFF
TGTGCCAGTAGTACATCAGGGTATTCGTACACCGGGGAGCTGTTTTTT
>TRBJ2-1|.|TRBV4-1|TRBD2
CASSQVTSGGASSYNEQFF
TGCGCCAGCAGCCAAGTGACCAGCGGGGGAGCGAGCTCCTACAATGAGCAGTTCTTC